The 8 T cell receptor beta chains listed next were all sequenced from one sample in a study of graft-versus-host responses after intestinal transplantation. TCRdb's table, derived via immunoSEQ multiplex PCR, lists solely in-frame clones and lacks some. The repertoire holds roughly 60,000 clones, about 90% seen once, with 2.5% to 3% in the top ten. The sample here was PBMCs, taken roughly 120 days after intestinal transplantation. These receptors all come from a human patient who received an intestinal transplant, so some T cells may come from the graft donor.

The chain carries TRBV5-1 and TRBJ1-4; possibly TRBD1 for D (6 bases). The germline gives CDR1 SGHRS, CDR2 YFSETQ. The CDR3 covers 14 residues. Trimming shortened V by 3 bases and J by 0 bases, and 6 bases separated the two germline ends. CDR3 nucleotide sequence: TGCGCCAGCAGCTGGACAGCAACTAATGAAAAACTGTTTTTT. Translation gives CASSWTATNEKLFF.

Remarks on this clone: Sequence at one end of the junction differs from germline and may be a read error. The chain couples TRBV10-3 to TRBJ1-1, with D unresolved. CDR3 length: 14 amino acids. Looked up from germline, CDR1 is ENHRY and CDR2 is SYGVKD. CDR3 protein: CAISESMAGHRSGF. The CDR3 DNA follows: TGTGCCATCAGTGAGTCGATGGCAGGCCACCGGTCTGGGTTT.

The chain is built from TRBV6-1 and TRBJ2-7; TRBD1 agrees at 12 bases. This CDR3 region has 15 residues. Trimming removed 6 bases from V and 2 bases from J; junction bases left unmatched: 5. The germline V gene has CDR1 MNHNS and CDR2 SASEGT. CDR3 nucleotides: TGTGCCAGCAGCTACGGGACAGGGGGCACCTACGAGCAGTACTTC. It translates to CASSYGTGGTYEQYF.

The chain joins TRBV9 to TRBJ1-3; D might be TRBD1 (5 bases). This CDR3 comprises 16 residues. V lost 1 base and J lost 0, with 11 bases in between. Germline V gives CDR1 SGDLS, CDR2 YYNGEE. The CDR3 region is CASSVLDGHSGNTIYF. CDR3 nucleotides: TGTGCCAGCAGCGTACTCGACGGACACTCTGGAAACACCATATATTTT. The variable domain in full, completed from reference TRBV9 and TRBJ1-3, reads DSGVTQTPKHLITATGQRVTLRCSPRSGDLSVYWYQQSLDQGLQFLIQYYNGEERAKGNILERFSAQQFPDLHSELNLSSLELGDSALYFCASSVLDGHSGNTIYFGEGSWLTVV.

This clone is a singleton in its sample. The rearrangement links TRBV5-1 to TRBJ2-1, with D possibly matching TRBD1 (8 bases). Looked up from germline, CDR1 is SGHRS and CDR2 is YFSETQ. This CDR3 is 14 amino acids long. V shed 4 bases and J shed 5 bases, with 13 bases lying between them. CDR3 in amino acids: CASSNTGGDNEQFF. The CDR3 region has the DNA TGCGCCAGCAGCAACACAGGGGGGGACAATGAGCAGTTCTTC. Supplemented by reference TRBV5-1 and TRBJ2-1, the full variable domain reads KAGVTQTPRYLIKTRGQQVTLSCSPISGHRSVSWYQQTPGQGLQFLFEYFSETQRNKGNFPGRFSGRQFSNSRSEMNVSTLELGDSALYLCASSNTGGDNEQFFGPGTRLTVL.

The rearrangement joins TRBV6-1 to TRBJ1-2, with 7 bases aligning to TRBD1. The junction had 6 bases not matched to a gene; V was cut back by 7 bases and J by 4 bases. This CDR3 is built from 13 residues. Germline lookup yields CDR1 MNHNS and CDR2 SASEGT. The CDR3 spells CASTTGAGYGYTF. The CDR3 DNA sequence: TGTGCCAGCACCACAGGGGCAGGCTATGGCTACACCTTC.

V usage is TRBV14 and J usage is TRBJ1-2, with D tentatively TRBD1 (5 bases). The CDR3 sequence is 14 residues long. CDR1 and CDR2 from the germline V gene are SGHDN and FVKESK. Between the trimmed V and J ends, which lost 3 bases and 5 bases, there was a span of 13 bases. The CDR3 DNA reads as TGTGCCAGCAGCCATCAGGACAAGGCTTATGGCTACACCTTC. This codes for CASSHQDKAYGYTF.

The table lists this clone with a count of one. The CDR3 loop is CASSLQGSETQYF. CDR3 nucleotides: TGTGCCAGCAGTTTACAGGGTTCGGAGACCCAGTACTTC. The chain joins TRBV28 to TRBJ2-5; D possibly corresponds to TRBD1 (5 bases). CDR1 MDHEN and CDR2 SYDVKM come from the germline V gene. V lost 2 bases, J lost 5 bases, and 9 bases lay in between. CDR3 length equals 13 residues. The complete variable domain, with remaining parts taken from reference TRBV28 and TRBJ2-5, reads DVKVTQSSRYLVKRTGEKVFLECVQDMDHENMFWYRQDPGLGLRLIYFSYDVKMKEKGDIPEGYSVSREKKERFSLILESASTNQTSMYLCASSLQGSETQYFGPGTRLLVL.